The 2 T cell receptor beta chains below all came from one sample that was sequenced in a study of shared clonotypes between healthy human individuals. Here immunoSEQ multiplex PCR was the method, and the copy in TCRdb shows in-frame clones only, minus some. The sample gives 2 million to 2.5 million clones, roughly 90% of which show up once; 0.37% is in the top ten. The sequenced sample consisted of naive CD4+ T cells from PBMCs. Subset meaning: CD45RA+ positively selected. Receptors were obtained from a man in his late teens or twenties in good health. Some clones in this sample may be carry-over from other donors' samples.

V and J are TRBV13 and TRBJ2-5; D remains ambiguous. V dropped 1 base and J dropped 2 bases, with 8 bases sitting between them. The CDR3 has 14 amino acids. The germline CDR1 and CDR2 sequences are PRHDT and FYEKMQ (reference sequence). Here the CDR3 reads CASSLDDRQETQYF. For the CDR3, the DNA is TGTGCCAGCAGCTTAGATGACCGGCAAGAGACCCAGTACTTC.

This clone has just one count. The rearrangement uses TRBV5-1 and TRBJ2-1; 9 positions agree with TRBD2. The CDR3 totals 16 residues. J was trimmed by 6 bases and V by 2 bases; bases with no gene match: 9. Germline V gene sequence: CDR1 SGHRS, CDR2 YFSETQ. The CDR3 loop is CASSFGASGALNEQFF. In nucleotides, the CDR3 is TGCGCCAGCAGCTTTGGGGCTAGCGGGGCCCTCAATGAGCAGTTCTTC.